This T cell receptor (beta chain) stems from a study of shared clonotypes between healthy human individuals. Study-wide findings and caveats: Sorted-subset sequencing, rarefaction showed, was incomplete despite large depth.

From germline, CDR1 is SGDLS and CDR2 YYNGEE. This CDR3 has 15 amino acids. V was pared by 4 bases and J by 5 bases, with 18 bases between. About this clone itself: Antigen: not known.

Sequencing was performed with immunoSEQ multiplex PCR; in TCRdb, only in-frame clones are kept and a portion is missing. The sample shows 1.5 million to 2.5 million clones, approximately 95% of them seen only once. In the naive CD8 group, cells lacked CD45RO and were positively selected for CCR7, so terminally differentiated effector memory CD45RA+ cells were left out. Caucasian adults living in Nashville, Tennessee, provided all samples. The gene calls are TRBV9 and TRBJ2-5; no firm D call. The clonotype comes from a man aged 18 to 29 in good health. The sequenced sample was naive CD8+ T cells sorted from blood. CDR3 nucleotide sequence: TGTGCCAGCAGCCATATGGTTGGCCGAGGTGAGACCCAGTACTTC. It yields the protein CASSHMVGRGETQYF. Complete variable domain (other parts from reference TRBV9 and TRBJ2-5): DSGVTQTPKHLITATGQRVTLRCSPRSGDLSVYWYQQSLDQGLQFLIQYYNGEERAKGNILERFSAQQFPDLHSELNLSSLELGDSALYFCASSHMVGRGETQYFGPGTRLLVL.